These 2 T cell receptor beta chains were all obtained from the same sample, sequenced in a study of human T cells and chemical hapten exposure. TCRdb redid the calling of the RACE reads with MiXCR, one entry per CDR3 protein. The data show over 300,000 distinct CDR3 sequences, with more than 4.5% seen just once and approximately 2.4% held by the top ten. Time point: pre-sensitization, week 0. The sample's treatment: therapeutic diphenylcyclopropenone sensitization with weekly scalp DPC. The sample was whole blood, taken in connection with sensitization to the hapten diphenylcyclopropenone (DPC). The origin of the receptors is a woman aged 50 to 60 with alopecia areata. Some clones in this sample may be carry-over from other donors' samples.

The CDR3 is CSAPGSGPGELFF. The CDR3 DNA sequence: TGCAGTGCCCCCGGGTCCGGTCCCGGGGAGCTGTTTTTT. This chain uses TRBV20-1 with TRBJ2-2; D uncertain. Germline assignment: CDR1 DFQATT and CDR2 SNEGSKA (reference sequence). This CDR3 contains 13 residues. With 6 bases removed from V and 6 bases from J, the gap between germline ends came to 14 bases.

The genes are TRBV10-2 and TRBJ1-2; D may be TRBD1 (6 bases). The germline CDR1 and CDR2 sequences are WSHSY and SAAADI. This CDR3 comprises 14 residues. The V gene lost 6 bases and the J gene lost 8 bases, with 19 bases spanning the gap. CDR3 region: CASSNGPGAEGYTF. The CDR3, as DNA: TGCGCCAGCAGCAATGGACCGGGGGCAGAGGGCTACACCTTC.